This T cell receptor beta chain came from a study of tumor-infiltrating lymphocytes in primary liver carcinoma. Looking at the study overall: Enrolled patients were male and female, aged 30 to 69 years. There were tumors of stage T1-T3 N0M0, each 4.2 to 10 cm across. Each of the samples returned roughly 3.5 to 7.13 million productive TCRbeta reads (a yield similar across tissue types).

Turning to this clonotype: Its target is not known.

The study's findings and limits: Relative to blood, tumors carried a significantly larger fraction of the repertoire in their top 250 clones (p = 0.039).

Total RNA amounting to roughly 450 ng was the source from which TCR beta cDNA was made with a constant-region primer. ARM-PCR, slightly modified, supplied the TCR beta libraries through three nested multiplex PCR rounds. A C-beta reverse primer was combined with TRBV1-TRBV30 forward primers in the first two PCR rounds, and each round had 9 to 10 cycles. One entry per CDR3 protein, called by TCRdb with MiXCR from the multiplex PCR reads. The data show 300,000 to 350,000 distinct CDR3 sequences, less than 70% seen once. Blood RNA was derived from unsorted whole blood, and germline DNA was extracted too. The ends lost 0 bases at V and 5 bases at J; junction bases unmatched: 9. The CDR3 extends over 16 amino acids. The germline V gene has CDR1 MNHEY and CDR2 SVGAGI.

This TCR was recovered from a man aged 35 to 55 with primary liver carcinoma and hepatitis B virus infection. The J gene is TRBJ1-1, the V gene TRBV6-5; TRBD1 matches 7 bases. The sequencing input was peripheral blood. The CDR3 DNA reads as TGTGCCAGCAGTTACTCTAGGACAGGATTCGGGACTGAAGCTTTCTTT. Encoded protein: CASSYSRTGFGTEAFF.